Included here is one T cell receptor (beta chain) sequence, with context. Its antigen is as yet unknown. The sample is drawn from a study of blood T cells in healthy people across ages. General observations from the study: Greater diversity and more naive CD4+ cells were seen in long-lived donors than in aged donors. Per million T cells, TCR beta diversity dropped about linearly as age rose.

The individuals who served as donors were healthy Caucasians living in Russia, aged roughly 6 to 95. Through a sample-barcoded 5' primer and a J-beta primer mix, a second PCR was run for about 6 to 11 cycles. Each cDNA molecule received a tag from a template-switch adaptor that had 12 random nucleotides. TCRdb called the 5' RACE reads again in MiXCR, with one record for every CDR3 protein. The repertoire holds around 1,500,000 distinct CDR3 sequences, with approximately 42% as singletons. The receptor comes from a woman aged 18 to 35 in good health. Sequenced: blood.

The CDR3 DNA follows: TGTGCCAGCAGGAACAGGGGGCGATACGAGCAGTACTTC. Amino acids: CASRNRGRYEQYF. J is TRBJ2-7 and V is TRBV27; 9 nucleotides agree with TRBD1. V dropped 6 bases and J dropped 4; count of bases not matched to a gene: 4. Germline loops: CDR1 MNHEY, CDR2 SMNVEV (reference sequence). This CDR3 comprises 13 residues.